The 28 T cell receptor beta chains given below trace back to one sample, sequenced in a study of glioma-infiltrating T cells. Using RNA template, CDR3s of TCR alpha and beta were amplified with iRepertoire arm-PCR. Via MiXCR, TCRdb re-called the multiplex PCR reads, giving one row per CDR3 protein. Altogether 40,000 or so distinct CDR3 sequences are present, about a fifth being singletons, with the ten largest covering around 6.3%. The sequencing sample was made of glioma tissue, nonneoplastic brain tissue, or PBMCs (not recorded which). The receptors shown here come from a human donor with low-grade glioma or glioblastoma, undergoing nonglioma brain surgery, or in good health (not recorded which).

As concerns this clonotype: A much larger clone differs from this one at a single base, so this may be a read error. In nucleotides, the CDR3 is TGTGCCAGCAGCCCAGAGACTAGCGGGGGGGCTTGGGATACGCAGTATTTT. Protein: CASSPETSGGAWDTQYF. The rearrangement uses TRBV11-2 and TRBJ2-3; 14 positions match TRBD2. Germline V lookup: CDR1 SGHAT, CDR2 FQNNGV. J was trimmed by 6 bases and V by 5 bases; bases with no gene match: 10. This CDR3 is built from 17 residues.

In the case of this clonotype: Sequence at one end of the junction differs from germline and may be a read error. The chain recombines TRBV29-1 with TRBJ1-1; 8 bases fit TRBD1. The V gene's germline CDR1 is SQVTM and CDR2 ANQGSEA. The CDR3 has 14 residues. The CDR3 reads CSVGGRQGNTKAFF. For the CDR3, the DNA is TGCAGCGTTGGGGGAAGACAGGGGAACACTAAAGCTTTCTTT.

This clonotype was seen ten or more times. The chain links TRBV11-2 to TRBJ2-3; TRBD2 agrees at 10 bases. The CDR3 has 16 amino acids. V gave up 1 base and J gave up 2 bases; unmatched junction bases: 3. Germline assignment: CDR1 SGHAT and CDR2 FQNNGV. DNA for the CDR3: TGTGCCAGCAGCTTAGGGCTAGCGGGGGACACAGATACGCAGTATTTT. Its protein product is CASSLGLAGDTDTQYF.

This clonotype has at least ten counts. This chain uses TRBV7-2 with TRBJ1-1; 8 bases agree with TRBD1. Germline loops: CDR1 SGHTA, CDR2 FQGNSA. CDR3 length equals 14 residues. Trimming took 5 bases from V and 0 from J; bases not matched to a gene: 2. The CDR3 reads CASSTGGMNTEAFF. The CDR3 coding sequence is TGTGCCAGCAGCACAGGGGGGATGAACACTGAAGCTTTCTTT.

This clonotype has ten or more counts. The chain is built from TRBV2 and TRBJ2-7, with 7 bases that match TRBD2. V shed 8 bases and J 0 bases; nucleotides not matched to a gene: 7. The CDR3 has 14 residues. Germline CDR1 is SNHLY and CDR2 is FYNNEI. The chain's CDR3 is CASRPRGSSYEQYF. DNA of the CDR3: TGTGCCAGCCGCCCGCGGGGGAGCTCCTACGAGCAGTACTTC.

The sample holds many counts of this clonotype. This chain uses TRBV7-3 with TRBJ2-1; possibly TRBD2 for D (6 bases). Germline V gene data show CDR1 as SGHTA and CDR2 as FQGTGA. V shed 5 bases and J shed 3 bases, with 23 bases lying between them. The length of the CDR3 is 18 residues. For the CDR3, the DNA is TGTGCCAGCAGCCCGCGAGGGAGTCCGGGAGCGGGCTACAATGAGCAGTTCTTC. This gives the protein CASSPRGSPGAGYNEQFF.

This clonotype was recorded at least ten times. The rearrangement uses TRBV2 and TRBJ2-2; TRBD2 matches 8 bases. With V trimmed by 4 bases and J by 7 bases, 14 bases remained unmatched. The germline gives CDR1 SNHLY, CDR2 FYNNEI. The CDR3 is 17 amino acids. DNA of the CDR3: TGTGCCAGCAGTGGAGACAACCGGGAGGGCCTCGGCGGGGAGCTGTTTTTT. Amino acids: CASSGDNREGLGGELFF.

The rearrangement links TRBV15 to TRBJ1-1, with D possibly being TRBD1 (5 bases). The V gene lost 5 bases and the J gene lost 5 bases, with 15 bases spanning the gap. The CDR3 has 14 residues. Germline V lookup: CDR1 LNHNV, CDR2 YYDKDF (reference sequence). CDR3 nucleotides: TGTGCCACCAGCCCCCGGGCAGGGCTTACTGAAGCTTTCTTT. It encodes CATSPRAGLTEAFF. Variable domain in full (rest from reference TRBV15 and TRBJ1-1): DAMVIQNPRYQVTQFGKPVTLSCSQTLNHNVMYWYQQKSSQAPKLLFHYYDKDFNNEADTPDNFQSRRPNTSFCFLDIRSPGLGDTAMYLCATSPRAGLTEAFFGQGTRLTVV.

This clonotype came up many times. This chain uses TRBV20-1 with TRBJ2-7, with 9 bases matching TRBD2. Germline trimming cut 3 bases from V and 5 bases from J; bases unmatched to any gene: 8. There are 14 residues in the CDR3. CDR1 is DFQATT and CDR2 is SNEGSKA in the germline V gene (reference sequence). The CDR3 region is CSASRSGRSDEQYF. CDR3 DNA sequence: TGCAGTGCTAGCCGTAGCGGGAGATCCGACGAGCAGTACTTC.

At least ten counts were recorded for this clonotype. This chain links TRBV20-1 with TRBJ2-7; TRBD2 matches at 11 bases. Germline values: CDR1 DFQATT, CDR2 SNEGSKA (reference sequence). The CDR3 loop spans 15 amino acids. The J segment lost 6 bases and the V segment lost 0 bases, leaving 7 bases of the junction unmatched. CDR3 DNA sequence: TGCAGTGCTAGAGATGAAGATAGCGGGAGGGCCGAGCAGTACTTC. Amino acids: CSARDEDSGRAEQYF.

This clonotype has a count of ten or more. V usage is TRBV29-1 and J usage is TRBJ1-1; D may be TRBD1 (6 bases). V lost 6 bases, J lost 3 bases, and 14 bases lay in between. CDR1 SQVTM and CDR2 ANQGSEA come from the germline V gene. The CDR3 runs to 13 residues. CDR3 residues: CSVARGGYTEAFF. The CDR3 DNA reads as TGCAGCGTGGCAAGGGGGGGGTACACTGAAGCTTTCTTT.

This clonotype showed up just once. A much more abundant neighbour one base away suggests this may be a read error. The chain uses TRBV7-9 and TRBJ1-1; 8 bases match TRBD1. The CDR3 consists of 14 residues. Germline CDR1 SEHNR, CDR2 FQNEAQ (reference sequence). The CDR3 loop reads CVSSLGTGNTEAFF. The CDR3 DNA is TGTGTCAGCAGCTTGGGGACAGGGAACACTGAAGCTTTCTTT.

V usage is TRBV19 and J usage is TRBJ2-1; 11 bases match TRBD2. From germline, CDR1 is LNHDA and CDR2 SQIVND (reference sequence). The CDR3 runs 15 residues. Unmatched junction bases numbered 6, after V lost 7 bases and J lost 4 bases. In DNA, the CDR3 is TGTGCCAGTACTCCCATAGCGGGAGGGTACAATGAGCAGTTCTTC. Its protein product is CASTPIAGGYNEQFF.

This clonotype came up many times. This chain joins TRBV12-3 or TRBV12-4 and TRBJ1-5, with D possibly being TRBD1 (5 bases). The CDR3 contains 13 residues. Trimming shortened V by 6 bases and J by 7 bases, and 13 bases separated the two germline ends. CDR3 nucleotides: TGTGCCAGCAGCCCTGGGGGGGACCAGCCCCAGCATTTT. It codes for CASSPGGDQPQHF.

In its sample, this clonotype was seen once. V gene TRBV28 combines with J gene TRBJ1-5; 7 nucleotides agree with TRBD1. Losses at the gene ends were 5 bases for V and 7 bases for J; bases not matched to a gene: 5. This CDR3 spans 13 amino acids. From germline, CDR1 is MDHEN and CDR2 SYDVKM. CDR3 sequence: CASSQGRGQPQHF. CDR3 bases: TGTGCCAGCAGTCAGGGCAGGGGGCAGCCCCAGCATTTT.

This clonotype is labeled as medium-sized. The chain links TRBV27 to TRBJ1-3; D gene ambiguous. Germline V lookup: CDR1 MNHEY, CDR2 SMNVEV (reference sequence). Trimming pared 1 base from V and 2 bases from J, leaving 9 bases between. The CDR3 has 15 residues. The CDR3, as DNA: TGTGCCAGCAGTTTATGGGGAGAGGCTGGAAACACCATATATTTT. This codes for CASSLWGEAGNTIYF.

Only a few counts were recorded for this clonotype. This rearrangement joins TRBV7-9 to TRBJ2-1; tentatively, D is TRBD2 (6 bases). Germline V CDR1 and CDR2: SEHNR, FQNEAQ (reference sequence). This CDR3 spans 15 amino acids. V was trimmed by 5 bases and J by 5 bases, leaving 16 bases between them. The CDR3 protein is CASSIPGTSHNEQFF. In nucleotides, the CDR3 is TGTGCCAGCAGCATACCCGGGACTTCTCACAATGAGCAGTTCTTC.

This clonotype appeared many times. This rearrangement joins TRBV19 to TRBJ2-2, with no clear D. Germline CDR1 LNHDA, CDR2 SQIVND (reference sequence). Trimming pared 8 bases from V and 0 bases from J, leaving 10 bases between. CDR3 length: 14 residues. CDR3 in DNA: TGTGCCAGTTCTAGGTATTCGAACACCGGGGAGCTGTTTTTT. Residues: CASSRYSNTGELFF.

This clonotype was recorded a few times. The V call is TRBV29-1, the J call TRBJ2-5; D unclear. V was pared by 7 bases and J by 1 base, with 13 bases between. There are 13 residues in the CDR3. Germline V CDR1 and CDR2: SQVTM, ANQGSEA. The DNA for the CDR3 is TGCAGCGCCCGGGTCTGGGCCCAAGAGACCCAGTACTTC. It encodes CSARVWAQETQYF.

On this clonotype: A much larger clone is a single base away; this may be a read error. The rearrangement joins TRBV10-3 to TRBJ2-7; D may match TRBD1 or TRBD2 (5 bases each). Germline loops: CDR1 ENHRY, CDR2 SYGVKD. The CDR3 runs 14 residues. CDR3 sequence (DNA): TGTGCCATCAGTGATGTGGGGGAAATCTACGAGAAGTACGTC. It encodes CAISDVGEIYEKYV.

This clonotype was seen ten or more times. V gene TRBV6-1 combines with J gene TRBJ2-5; D ambiguous. The CDR3 consists of 12 residues. CDR1 and CDR2 from the germline V gene are MNHNS and SASEGT. V lost 5 bases and J lost 5, with 9 bases in between. The CDR3 region has the DNA TGTGCCAGCAGTAAGCCCCTTGAGACCCAGTACTTC. Translating it yields CASSKPLETQYF.

This clonotype has a count of ten or more. The chain is built from TRBV18 and TRBJ2-1; tentatively, D is TRBD2 (5 bases). V lost 3 bases to trimming and J lost 10 bases, with 10 bases between them. Looked up from germline, CDR1 is KGHSH and CDR2 is LQKENI. CDR3 length: 12 amino acids. The CDR3 here is CASSPGEQEQFF. CDR3 sequence (DNA): TGTGCCAGCTCACCCGGGGAACAGGAGCAGTTCTTC.

This clonotype was counted at least ten times. The J gene is TRBJ1-5, the V gene TRBV12-3 or TRBV12-4, with unresolved D. The CDR3 sequence is 15 residues long. V lost 4 bases and J lost 0, with 10 bases in between. The CDR3 nucleotides read TGTGCCAGCAGTTCGAGAGGCTTTAGCAATCAGCCCCAGCATTTT. It encodes CASSSRGFSNQPQHF.

The CDR3 DNA reads as TGTGTTAGCAGTCCGAGGAGGGGGCTCATGAACACTGAAGCTTTCTTT. It specifies CVSSPRRGLMNTEAFF. V gene TRBV7-2 combines with J gene TRBJ1-1; 7 nucleotides align to TRBD1. The germline CDR1 and CDR2 sequences are SGHTA and FQGNSA. The length of the CDR3 is 16 residues.

The chain has TRBV7-9 and TRBJ1-5; D gene uncertain. This CDR3 has 12 amino acids. Deletions cut 4 bases from V and 4 bases from J, with 5 bases between. Germline V gene sequence: CDR1 SEHNR, CDR2 FQNEAQ (reference sequence). CDR3 in amino acids: CASSYRNQPQHF. DNA for the CDR3: TGTGCCAGCAGCTATAGAAATCAGCCCCAGCATTTT.

This clonotype was detected a few times. The junction departs from germline at one end; a sequencing error may be responsible. This chain joins TRBV7-8 and TRBJ2-3; D uncertain. The CDR3 is made up of 18 amino acids. Per germline, CDR1 SGHVS and CDR2 FQNEAQ. The CDR3 DNA sequence: TGTGCCAGCACCTCCTTAATAGGGTACCCATATGGCACAGATGCGCAGTATTTT. Translation gives CASTSLIGYPYGTDAQYF.

This clonotype was recorded at least ten times. CDR3: CASSYGGLVNTEAFF. In DNA, the CDR3 is TGTGCCAGCAGTTACGGGGGCCTTGTGAACACTGAAGCTTTCTTT. The V gene is TRBV6-6, the J gene TRBJ1-1; TRBD1 might be the D (6 bases). Germline-derived CDR1 and CDR2 are MNHNY and SVGAGI (reference sequence). The CDR3 has 15 amino acids. Trimming cost V 2 bases and J 0 bases, with 10 bases left between them.

This clonotype was seen many times. The chain has TRBV4-1 and TRBJ2-1; D may be TRBD2 (7 bases). V shed 7 bases and J shed 5 bases, with 15 bases lying between them. The germline gives CDR1 MGHRA, CDR2 YSYEKL. The CDR3 has 14 residues. The CDR3 loop is CASNGGAAHNEQFF. CDR3 bases: TGCGCCAGCAATGGGGGGGCCGCCCACAATGAGCAGTTCTTC.